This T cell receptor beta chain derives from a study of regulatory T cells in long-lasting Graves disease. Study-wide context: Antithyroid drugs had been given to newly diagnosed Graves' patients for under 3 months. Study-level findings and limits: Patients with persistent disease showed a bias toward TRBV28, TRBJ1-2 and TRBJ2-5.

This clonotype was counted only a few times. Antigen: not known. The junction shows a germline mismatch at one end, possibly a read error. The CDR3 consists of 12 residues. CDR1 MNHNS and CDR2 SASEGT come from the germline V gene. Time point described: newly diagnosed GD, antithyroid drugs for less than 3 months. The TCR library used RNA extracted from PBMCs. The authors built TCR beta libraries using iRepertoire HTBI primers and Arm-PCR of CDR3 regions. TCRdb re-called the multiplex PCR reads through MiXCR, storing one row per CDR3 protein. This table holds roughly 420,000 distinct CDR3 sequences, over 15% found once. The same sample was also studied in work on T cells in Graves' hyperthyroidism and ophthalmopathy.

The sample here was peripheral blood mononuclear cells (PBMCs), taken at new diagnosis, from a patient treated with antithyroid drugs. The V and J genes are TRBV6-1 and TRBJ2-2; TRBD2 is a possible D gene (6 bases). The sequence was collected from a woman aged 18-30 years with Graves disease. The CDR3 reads CVSGPLTGELFF. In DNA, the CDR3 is TGTGTCAGCGGGCCTCTCACCGGGGAGCTGTTTTTT.